This TCR beta chain appears in the sequencing data of a study of cytomegalovirus exposure and HLA in healthy donors. The study, taken as a whole, reports: The authors excluded some V segments, including TRBV6-2 and TRBV6-3, as indistinguishable.

Germline lookup yields CDR1 SGHTA and CDR2 FQGTGA. The CDR3 is 14 residues long. The germline V and J ends were trimmed by 5 bases and 4 bases, with 14 bases remaining between them. The PCR was carried out with 60 Vbeta primers and 13 Jbeta primers. Repertoires were generated with immunoSEQ multiplex PCR, while TCRdb's copy carries only in-frame clones and drops some. Altogether 100,000 to 150,000 clones are present, approximately 60% being singletons, with the ten largest covering 2.4%. The sample holds one count of this clone. Antigen unknown. The source is a woman in her 40s in good health and CMV-seronegative. The sample comprised PBMCs. This chain uses TRBV7-3 with TRBJ1-2, with a weak D call TRBD1 (6 bases). Here the CDR3 DNA reads TGTGCCAGCAGCCCAGGGTGGGGGCTCTATGGCTACACCTTC. It yields the protein CASSPGWGLYGYTF.